This TCR beta chain was observed in a study of cytomegalovirus exposure and HLA in healthy donors. Broader study findings: Highly shared sequence variants in one cluster were likely a sequencing artifact.

PCR primers comprised 60 Vbeta and 13 Jbeta primers. The table came from immunoSEQ multiplex PCR; TCRdb's copy has only in-frame clones and leaves some out. The sample gives about 190,000 clones, less than 85% of which show up once; approximately 4.8% is in the top ten. This clone was observed a single time. Its antigen remains unknown. The clonotype comes from a man between 25 and 39 years old in good health and CMV-seropositive. Sequenced input: PBMCs.

CDR3 nucleotides: TGTGCCAGTAGTATTGAAGGGACAGGGTTGACTCGCTATGGCTACACCTTC. It specifies CASSIEGTGLTRYGYTF. This chain connects TRBV19 to TRBJ1-2, with 9 positions matching TRBD1. The CDR3 runs to 17 residues. CDR1 LNHDA and CDR2 SQIVND come from the germline V gene (reference sequence). Trimming at V came to 3 bases and at J to 4 bases, leaving 12 bases not matched to a gene.